Listed below are T cell receptor beta chains from one sample, sequenced in a study of blood T cell repertoires in COVID-19. Repertoires were generated with immunoSEQ multiplex PCR, while TCRdb's copy carries only in-frame clones and drops some. The table shows 200,000 to 300,000 clones, with about 86% occurring only once. Sequencing input: peripheral blood. All receptors derive from a man aged 60 to 75 with acute or convalescent COVID-19. Both conserved end residues are part of each CDR3. D genes are given only for firm matches. Only part of the rows carry a size: once, few, many, or a class if the clone is expanded.

abundance: -; len: 17; d_gene: TRBD2; v_gene: TRBV15; j_gene: TRBJ2-5; CDR3aa: CATASGEYFFFQETQYF; CDR3nt: TGTGCCACCGCGAGCGGGGAGTACTTCTTCTTCCAAGAGACCCAGTACTTC
abundance: -; len: 10; d_gene: -; v_gene: TRBV20-1; j_gene: TRBJ2-1; CDR3aa: CSASSREQFF; CDR3nt: TGCAGTGCTAGCAGTCGTGAGCAGTTCTTC
abundance: once; len: 15; d_gene: -; v_gene: TRBV4-3; j_gene: TRBJ2-2; CDR3aa: CASSRYTNPAGELFF; CDR3nt: TGCGCCAGCAGCCGATACACTAACCCCGCCGGGGAGCTGTTTTTT
abundance: -; len: 16; d_gene: -; v_gene: TRBV25-1; j_gene: TRBJ1-6; CDR3aa: CASSDRKRRENSPLHF; CDR3nt: TGTGCCAGCAGTGACAGAAAGCGGAGGGAGAATTCACCCCTCCACTTT
abundance: -; len: 15; d_gene: -; v_gene: TRBV3-1/TRBV3-2; j_gene: TRBJ2-1; CDR3aa: CASGPAASRNNEQFF; CDR3nt: TGTGCCAGCGGCCCTGCTGCATCTAGGAACAATGAGCAGTTCTTC
abundance: -; len: 11; d_gene: -; v_gene: TRBV30; j_gene: TRBJ2-7; CDR3aa: CAWREGYEQYF; CDR3nt: TGTGCCTGGAGGGAGGGCTACGAGCAGTACTTC
abundance: -; len: 13; d_gene: TRBD1; v_gene: TRBV7-3; j_gene: TRBJ2-1; CDR3aa: CATGTGVSNEQFF; CDR3nt: TGTGCCACCGGGACAGGGGTCAGCAATGAGCAGTTCTTC
abundance: -; len: 14; d_gene: -; v_gene: TRBV19; j_gene: TRBJ2-1; CDR3aa: CASSSALVGNEQFF; CDR3nt: TGTGCCAGTAGTTCAGCCCTAGTGGGCAATGAGCAGTTCTTC
abundance: -; len: 12; d_gene: -; v_gene: TRBV12-3/TRBV12-4; j_gene: TRBJ2-7; CDR3aa: CASRGSSYEQYF; CDR3nt: TGTGCCAGCAGGGGGAGCTCCTACGAGCAGTACTTC
abundance: -; len: 17; d_gene: TRBD2; v_gene: TRBV7-2; j_gene: TRBJ2-1; CDR3aa: CASSLGGLAGGPNEQFF; CDR3nt: TGTGCCAGCAGCTTAGGGGGTCTGGCGGGAGGGCCAAATGAGCAGTTCTTC
abundance: -; len: 15; d_gene: -; v_gene: TRBV3-1/TRBV3-2; j_gene: TRBJ2-1; CDR3aa: CASSHQLGSGNEQFF; CDR3nt: TGTGCCAGCAGCCACCAACTAGGATCGGGCAATGAGCAGTTCTTC
abundance: -; len: 15; d_gene: -; v_gene: TRBV7-2; j_gene: TRBJ2-1; CDR3aa: CASRTRQETIHEQFF; CDR3nt: TGTGCCAGCAGGACCCGACAGGAGACGATACACGAGCAGTTCTTC
abundance: few; len: 14; d_gene: TRBD1; v_gene: TRBV3-1/TRBV3-2; j_gene: TRBJ2-1; CDR3aa: CATQGQDSYNEQFF; CDR3nt: TGTGCCACCCAGGGACAGGACTCCTACAATGAGCAGTTCTTC
abundance: -; len: 13; d_gene: -; v_gene: TRBV10-3; j_gene: TRBJ1-4; CDR3aa: CAARGSTNEKLFF; CDR3nt: TGTGCCGCTAGGGGGTCAACTAATGAAAAACTGTTTTTT
abundance: many; len: 14; d_gene: TRBD2; v_gene: TRBV6-5; j_gene: TRBJ2-7; CDR3aa: CASSYRTSVGEQYF; CDR3nt: TGTGCCAGCAGTTACAGGACTAGCGTCGGCGAGCAGTACTTC
abundance: -; len: 15; d_gene: -; v_gene: TRBV21-1; j_gene: TRBJ2-2; CDR3aa: CASGTGTGGTGELFF; CDR3nt: TGTGCCAGCGGCACCGGGACAGGGGGTACCGGGGAGCTGTTTTTT
abundance: -; len: 13; d_gene: -; v_gene: TRBV3-1/TRBV3-2; j_gene: TRBJ1-2; CDR3aa: CASSQGALDGYTF; CDR3nt: TGTGCCAGCAGCCAAGGCGCGCTCGATGGCTACACCTTC
abundance: -; len: 14; d_gene: -; v_gene: TRBV19; j_gene: TRBJ2-2; CDR3aa: CASSPYIDTGELFF; CDR3nt: TGTGCCAGTAGTCCTTACATCGACACCGGGGAGCTGTTTTTT
abundance: -; len: 14; d_gene: -; v_gene: TRBV5-1; j_gene: TRBJ1-1; CDR3aa: CASSRGGVDTEAFF; CDR3nt: TGCGCCAGCAGTAGGGGGGGCGTCGACACTGAAGCTTTCTTT
abundance: -; len: 13; d_gene: -; v_gene: TRBV7-8; j_gene: TRBJ2-3; CDR3aa: CASSLAQFNTQYF; CDR3nt: TGTGCCAGCAGCTTAGCTCAATTCAATACGCAGTATTTT
abundance: -; len: 19; d_gene: TRBD2; v_gene: TRBV4-3; j_gene: TRBJ2-1; CDR3aa: CASSPGTSGPPSSYNEQFF; CDR3nt: TGCGCCAGCAGCCCCGGGACTAGCGGGCCGCCGAGCTCCTACAATGAGCAGTTCTTC
abundance: -; len: 13; d_gene: -; v_gene: TRBV24-1; j_gene: TRBJ2-2; CDR3aa: CATSDLYTGELFF; CDR3nt: TGTGCCACCAGTGATTTGTATACCGGGGAGCTGTTTTTT
abundance: -; len: 13; d_gene: -; v_gene: TRBV3-1/TRBV3-2; j_gene: TRBJ2-7; CDR3aa: CASSQAGTYEQYF; CDR3nt: TGTGCCAGCAGCCAAGCCGGGACCTACGAGCAGTACTTC
abundance: -; len: 15; d_gene: -; v_gene: TRBV2; j_gene: TRBJ1-4; CDR3aa: CASGPSTGRNEKLFF; CDR3nt: TGTGCCAGCGGGCCCTCGACAGGCCGTAATGAAAAACTGTTTTTT
abundance: once; len: 18; d_gene: TRBD2; v_gene: TRBV5-4; j_gene: TRBJ2-1; CDR3aa: CASSLGPSGRASYNEQFF; CDR3nt: TGTGCCAGCAGCTTGGGTCCTAGCGGGAGGGCGTCGTACAATGAGCAGTTCTTC
abundance: -; len: 18; d_gene: TRBD1; v_gene: TRBV14; j_gene: TRBJ2-6; CDR3aa: CASSRLGQGHSGANVLTF; CDR3nt: TGTGCCAGCAGCCGCCTGGGACAGGGGCACTCTGGGGCCAACGTCCTGACTTTC
abundance: -; len: 18; d_gene: TRBD1; v_gene: TRBV19; j_gene: TRBJ2-5; CDR3aa: CASSIDPGQGGRGETQYF; CDR3nt: TGTGCCAGTAGTATAGACCCGGGACAGGGGGGGAGAGGAGAGACCCAGTACTTC
abundance: -; len: 14; d_gene: TRBD2; v_gene: TRBV6-6; j_gene: TRBJ2-3; CDR3aa: CASRPAGGPGTQYF; CDR3nt: TGTGCCAGCCGTCCAGCGGGAGGGCCAGGTACGCAGTATTTT
abundance: -; len: 13; d_gene: -; v_gene: TRBV19; j_gene: TRBJ1-1; CDR3aa: CASRLQGATEAFF; CDR3nt: TGTGCCAGTAGGCTACAGGGCGCCACTGAAGCTTTCTTT
abundance: -; len: 16; d_gene: TRBD1; v_gene: TRBV4-2; j_gene: TRBJ1-2; CDR3aa: CASSQDREGGIYGYTF; CDR3nt: TGTGCCAGCAGCCAAGATCGTGAAGGGGGCATCTATGGCTACACCTTC
abundance: -; len: 16; d_gene: TRBD1; v_gene: TRBV4-2; j_gene: TRBJ1-5; CDR3aa: CASSLTTGTGDQPQHF; CDR3nt: TGTGCCAGCAGCTTGACGACCGGGACAGGGGATCAGCCCCAGCATTTT
abundance: -; len: 14; d_gene: -; v_gene: TRBV20-1; j_gene: TRBJ1-5; CDR3aa: CSASVAGLNQPQHF; CDR3nt: TGCAGTGCTAGTGTGGCAGGCCTAAATCAGCCCCAGCATTTT
abundance: -; len: 15; d_gene: -; v_gene: TRBV5-1; j_gene: TRBJ2-3; CDR3aa: CASNRQLLSTDTQYF; CDR3nt: TGCGCCAGCAACAGACAGCTACTTAGCACAGATACGCAGTATTTT
abundance: -; len: 16; d_gene: -; v_gene: TRBV5-1; j_gene: TRBJ2-3; CDR3aa: CASSFSGPGGTDTQYF; CDR3nt: TGCGCCAGCAGCTTCTCAGGGCCGGGGGGCACAGATACGCAGTATTTT
abundance: -; len: 17; d_gene: TRBD1; v_gene: TRBV14; j_gene: TRBJ1-4; CDR3aa: CASSQVTGGVGGEKLFF; CDR3nt: TGTGCCAGCAGCCAAGTAACAGGGGGCGTTGGTGGTGAAAAACTGTTTTTT
abundance: -; len: 13; d_gene: -; v_gene: TRBV12-3/TRBV12-4; j_gene: TRBJ1-2; CDR3aa: CASSQQTAGGYTF; CDR3nt: TGTGCCAGCAGTCAACAGACGGCTGGAGGCTACACCTTC
abundance: -; len: 16; d_gene: TRBD2; v_gene: TRBV27; j_gene: TRBJ2-3; CDR3aa: CASSSRTSGLGDTQYF; CDR3nt: TGTGCCAGCAGTTCCCGGACTAGCGGGCTAGGAGATACGCAGTATTTT
abundance: -; len: 15; d_gene: TRBD1; v_gene: TRBV6-5; j_gene: TRBJ1-1; CDR3aa: CASSNTYRGETEAFF; CDR3nt: TGTGCCAGCAGCAATACCTACAGGGGAGAGACTGAAGCTTTCTTT
abundance: once; len: 14; d_gene: -; v_gene: TRBV19; j_gene: TRBJ1-1; CDR3aa: CASHQVAGHTEAFF; CDR3nt: TGTGCCAGCCACCAAGTTGCAGGGCACACTGAAGCTTTCTTT
abundance: -; len: 15; d_gene: TRBD1; v_gene: TRBV7-9; j_gene: TRBJ2-3; CDR3aa: CASSPGQGALDTQYF; CDR3nt: TGTGCCAGCAGTCCGGGACAGGGGGCTCTTGATACGCAGTATTTT
abundance: -; len: 18; d_gene: TRBD1; v_gene: TRBV28; j_gene: TRBJ2-2; CDR3aa: CASIPAGTGNMYTGELFF; CDR3nt: TGTGCCAGCATACCAGCCGGGACAGGGAATATGTACACCGGGGAGCTGTTTTTT
abundance: -; len: 13; d_gene: -; v_gene: TRBV7-2; j_gene: TRBJ1-2; CDR3aa: CATQEQPNYGYTF; CDR3nt: TGTGCCACACAGGAACAGCCTAACTATGGCTACACCTTC
abundance: -; len: 16; d_gene: TRBD1; v_gene: TRBV5-1; j_gene: TRBJ2-5; CDR3aa: CASSLDGRGREETQYF; CDR3nt: TGCGCCAGCAGCTTGGACGGCAGGGGGCGCGAAGAGACCCAGTACTTC
abundance: -; len: 15; d_gene: TRBD1; v_gene: TRBV18; j_gene: TRBJ2-2; CDR3aa: CASSPRTGVTGELFF; CDR3nt: TGTGCCAGCTCACCAAGGACAGGGGTCACCGGGGAGCTGTTTTTT
abundance: once; len: 15; d_gene: -; v_gene: TRBV6-6; j_gene: TRBJ1-2; CDR3aa: CAGWSFGGKEYGYTF; CDR3nt: TGTGCCGGTTGGTCGTTCGGAGGGAAGGAATATGGCTACACCTTC
abundance: -; len: 15; d_gene: TRBD1; v_gene: TRBV4-1; j_gene: TRBJ1-5; CDR3aa: CASSQDRDSRQPQHF; CDR3nt: TGCGCCAGCAGCCAAGATAGGGACAGTAGGCAGCCCCAGCATTTT
abundance: -; len: 14; d_gene: -; v_gene: TRBV19; j_gene: TRBJ1-1; CDR3aa: CASSIGRTEEKAFF; CDR3nt: TGTGCCAGTAGTATAGGGAGGACTGAGGAGAAAGCTTTCTTT
abundance: once; len: 12; d_gene: -; v_gene: TRBV5-1; j_gene: TRBJ2-2; CDR3aa: CASSFSTGELFF; CDR3nt: TGCGCCAGCAGCTTCTCTACCGGGGAGCTGTTTTTT
abundance: -; len: 16; d_gene: -; v_gene: TRBV9; j_gene: TRBJ2-1; CDR3aa: CASSVEIRTVNNEQFF; CDR3nt: TGTGCCAGCAGCGTAGAGATCAGGACAGTAAACAATGAGCAGTTCTTC
abundance: -; len: 15; d_gene: -; v_gene: TRBV11-2; j_gene: TRBJ1-4; CDR3aa: CASSLEGATNEKLFF; CDR3nt: TGTGCCAGCAGCTTAGAAGGAGCAACTAATGAAAAACTGTTTTTT
abundance: -; len: 15; d_gene: -; v_gene: TRBV6-1; j_gene: TRBJ2-1; CDR3aa: CASSEGGEARREQFF; CDR3nt: TGTGCCAGCAGTGAAGGGGGAGAGGCTAGAAGAGAGCAGTTCTTC
abundance: -; len: 17; d_gene: TRBD2; v_gene: TRBV28; j_gene: TRBJ2-4; CDR3aa: CASSKLAGELAKNIQYF; CDR3nt: TGTGCCAGCAGCAAACTAGCGGGAGAACTAGCCAAAAACATTCAGTACTTC
abundance: -; len: 15; d_gene: TRBD1; v_gene: TRBV7-2; j_gene: TRBJ2-1; CDR3aa: CASSFGTGGENEQFF; CDR3nt: TGTGCCAGCAGCTTCGGGACAGGGGGGGAGAATGAGCAGTTCTTC
abundance: -; len: 12; d_gene: -; v_gene: TRBV11-3; j_gene: TRBJ1-1; CDR3aa: CASSQRNTEAFF; CDR3nt: TGTGCCAGCAGTCAGCGGAACACTGAAGCTTTCTTT
abundance: -; len: 11; d_gene: -; v_gene: TRBV29-1; j_gene: TRBJ1-1; CDR3aa: CSGGRVTEAFF; CDR3nt: TGCAGCGGGGGTAGAGTCACTGAAGCTTTCTTT
abundance: -; len: 15; d_gene: -; v_gene: TRBV19; j_gene: TRBJ2-1; CDR3aa: CASSSQGRIAHEQFF; CDR3nt: TGTGCCAGTAGTTCTCAGGGGCGGATAGCCCATGAGCAGTTCTTC
abundance: -; len: 15; d_gene: -; v_gene: TRBV27; j_gene: TRBJ2-1; CDR3aa: CASSGLALFYNEQFF; CDR3nt: TGTGCCAGCAGTGGGCTAGCTTTATTCTACAATGAGCAGTTCTTC
abundance: -; len: 16; d_gene: TRBD2; v_gene: TRBV4-3; j_gene: TRBJ2-4; CDR3aa: CASSQDRGGTKNIQYF; CDR3nt: TGCGCCAGCAGCCAAGATCGGGGGGGGACCAAAAACATTCAGTACTTC
abundance: -; len: 13; d_gene: -; v_gene: TRBV6-5; j_gene: TRBJ1-4; CDR3aa: CASSLGEGEKLFF; CDR3nt: TGTGCCAGCAGTCTAGGGGAAGGAGAAAAACTGTTTTTT